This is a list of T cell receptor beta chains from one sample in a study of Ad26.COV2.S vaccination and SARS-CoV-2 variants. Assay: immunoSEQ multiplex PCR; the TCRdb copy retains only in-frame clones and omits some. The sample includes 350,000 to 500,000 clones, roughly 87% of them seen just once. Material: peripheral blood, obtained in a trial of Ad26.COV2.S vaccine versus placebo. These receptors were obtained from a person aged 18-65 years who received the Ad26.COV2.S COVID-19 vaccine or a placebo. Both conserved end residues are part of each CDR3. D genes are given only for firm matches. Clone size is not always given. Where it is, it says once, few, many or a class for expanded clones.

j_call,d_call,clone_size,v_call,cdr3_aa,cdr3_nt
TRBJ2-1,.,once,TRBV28,CASNSINEQFF,TGTGCCAGCAATTCAATCAATGAGCAGTTCTTC
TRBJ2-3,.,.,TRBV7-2,CASSHAGTPLSTDTQYF,TGTGCCAGCAGCCATGCTGGGACACCACTAAGCACAGATACGCAGTATTTT
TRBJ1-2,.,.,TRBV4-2,CASSQEAGIRFGYTF,TGTGCCAGCAGCCAAGAAGCGGGCATTCGGTTTGGCTACACCTTC
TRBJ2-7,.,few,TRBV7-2,CASSLYGLALPYEQYF,TGTGCCAGCAGCTTATACGGGCTAGCGCTTCCCTACGAGCAGTACTTC
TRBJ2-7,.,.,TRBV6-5,CASRYSYEQYF,TGTGCCAGCCGGTACAGCTACGAGCAGTACTTC
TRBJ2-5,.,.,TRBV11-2,CASSSQETQYF,TGTGCCAGCAGCTCGCAAGAGACCCAGTACTTC
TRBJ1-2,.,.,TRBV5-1,CATALTGTTNYGYTF,TGCGCCACTGCTCTGACCGGGACAACCAACTATGGCTACACCTTC
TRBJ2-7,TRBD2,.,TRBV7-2,CASSFRLAGSYEQYF,TGTGCCAGCAGCTTCAGACTAGCGGGATCTTACGAGCAGTACTTC
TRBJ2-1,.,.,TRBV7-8,CASSPDNEQFF,TGTGCCAGCAGCCCCGACAATGAGCAGTTCTTC
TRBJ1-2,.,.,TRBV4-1,CASSSFNGYTF,TGCGCCAGCAGCTCATTTAATGGCTACACCTTC
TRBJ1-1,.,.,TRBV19,CASRISGVITEAFF,TGTGCCAGTAGAATAAGCGGGGTTATCACTGAAGCTTTCTTT
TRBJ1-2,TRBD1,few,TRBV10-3,CAISEEGGAIQGYTF,TGTGCCATCAGTGAGGAAGGGGGCGCGATCCAGGGCTACACCTTC